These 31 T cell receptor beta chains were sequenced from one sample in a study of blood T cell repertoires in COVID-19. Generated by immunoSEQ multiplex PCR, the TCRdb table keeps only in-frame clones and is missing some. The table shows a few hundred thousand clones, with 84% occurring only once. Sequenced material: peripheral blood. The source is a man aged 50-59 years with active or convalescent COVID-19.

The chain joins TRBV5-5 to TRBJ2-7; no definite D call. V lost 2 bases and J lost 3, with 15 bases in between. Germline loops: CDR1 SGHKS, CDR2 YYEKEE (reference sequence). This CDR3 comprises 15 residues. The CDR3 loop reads CASSFEVPPLYEQYV. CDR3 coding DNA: TGTGCCAGCAGCTTTGAGGTCCCCCCGCTCTACGAGCAGTACGTC.

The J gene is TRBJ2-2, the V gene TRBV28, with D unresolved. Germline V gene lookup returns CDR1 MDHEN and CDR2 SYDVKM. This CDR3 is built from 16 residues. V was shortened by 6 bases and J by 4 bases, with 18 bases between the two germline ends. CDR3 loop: CASSLILLSGTGELFF. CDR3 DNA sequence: TGTGCCAGCAGCCTAATCTTACTATCGGGCACCGGGGAGCTGTTTTTT.

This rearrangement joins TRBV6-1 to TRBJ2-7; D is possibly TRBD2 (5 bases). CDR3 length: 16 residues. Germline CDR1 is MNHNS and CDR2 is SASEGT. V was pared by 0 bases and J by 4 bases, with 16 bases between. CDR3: CASSEAVSGKEYEQYV. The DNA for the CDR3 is TGTGCCAGCAGTGAAGCGGTATCCGGGAAAGAATACGAGCAGTACGTC.

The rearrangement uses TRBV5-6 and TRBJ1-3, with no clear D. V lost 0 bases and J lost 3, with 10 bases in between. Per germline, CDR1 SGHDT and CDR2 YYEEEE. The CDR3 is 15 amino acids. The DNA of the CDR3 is TGTGCCAGCAGCTTGGAACCCCGGGGTGGAAACACCATATATTTT. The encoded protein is CASSLEPRGGNTIYF.

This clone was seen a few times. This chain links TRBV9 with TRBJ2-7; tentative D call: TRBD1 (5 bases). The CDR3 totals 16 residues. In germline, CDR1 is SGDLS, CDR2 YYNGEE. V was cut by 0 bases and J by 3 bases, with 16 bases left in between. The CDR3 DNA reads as TGTGCCAGCAGCGTAGGGTCTGGGGCCCTACTCTACGAGCAGTACGTC. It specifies CASSVGSGALLYEQYV.

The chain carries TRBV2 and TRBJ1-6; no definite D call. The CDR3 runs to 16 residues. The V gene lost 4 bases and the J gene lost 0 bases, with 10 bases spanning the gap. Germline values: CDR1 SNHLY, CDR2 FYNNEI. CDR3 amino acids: CASSVSVSSYNSPLHF. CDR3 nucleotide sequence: TGTGCCAGCAGTGTATCGGTTAGCTCCTATAATTCACCCCTCCACTTT.

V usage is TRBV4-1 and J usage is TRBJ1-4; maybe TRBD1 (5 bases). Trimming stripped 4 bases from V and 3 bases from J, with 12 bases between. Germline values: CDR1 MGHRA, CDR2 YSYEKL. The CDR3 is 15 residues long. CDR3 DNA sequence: TGCGCCAGCAGCCGCAGCGGGGGGGCTAATGAAAAACTGTTTTTT. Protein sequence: CASSRSGGANEKLFF.

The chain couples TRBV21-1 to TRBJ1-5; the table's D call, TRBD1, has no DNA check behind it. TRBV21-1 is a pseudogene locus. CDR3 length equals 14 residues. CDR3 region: CASSKAQGEEPQHF. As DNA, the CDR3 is TGTGCCAGCAGCAAAGCGCAGGGCGAAGAGCCCCAGCATTTT.

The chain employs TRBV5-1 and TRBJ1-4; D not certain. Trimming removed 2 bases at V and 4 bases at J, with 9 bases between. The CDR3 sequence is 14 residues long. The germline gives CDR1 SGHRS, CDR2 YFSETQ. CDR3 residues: CASSFSLNNEKLFF. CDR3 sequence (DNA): TGCGCCAGCAGCTTCTCACTAAATAATGAAAAACTGTTTTTT.

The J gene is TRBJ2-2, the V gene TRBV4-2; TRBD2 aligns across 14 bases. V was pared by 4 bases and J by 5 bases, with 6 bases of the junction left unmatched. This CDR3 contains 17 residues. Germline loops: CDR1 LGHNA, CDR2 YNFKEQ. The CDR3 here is CASSRGLAGVGTGELFF. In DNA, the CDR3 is TGTGCCAGCAGCCGGGGACTAGCGGGGGTGGGGACCGGGGAGCTGTTTTTT.

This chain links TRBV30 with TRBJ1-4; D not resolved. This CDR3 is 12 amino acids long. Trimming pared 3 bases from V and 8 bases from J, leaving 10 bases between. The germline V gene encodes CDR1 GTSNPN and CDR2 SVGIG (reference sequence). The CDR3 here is CAWRARGEKLFF. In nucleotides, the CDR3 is TGTGCCTGGAGGGCGCGGGGAGAAAAACTGTTTTTT. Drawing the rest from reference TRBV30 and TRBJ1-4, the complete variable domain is SQTIHQWPATLVQPVGSPLSLECTVEGTSNPNLYWYRQAAGRGLQLLFYSVGIGQISSEVPQNLSASRPQDRQFILSSKKLLLSDSGFYLCAWRARGEKLFFGSGTQLSVL.

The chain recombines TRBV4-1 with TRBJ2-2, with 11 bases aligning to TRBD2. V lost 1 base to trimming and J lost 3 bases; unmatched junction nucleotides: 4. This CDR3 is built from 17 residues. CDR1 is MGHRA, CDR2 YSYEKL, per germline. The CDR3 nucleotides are TGCGCCAGCAGCCAAGTTGCTAGCGGGAGGTACACCGGGGAGCTGTTTTTT. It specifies CASSQVASGRYTGELFF.

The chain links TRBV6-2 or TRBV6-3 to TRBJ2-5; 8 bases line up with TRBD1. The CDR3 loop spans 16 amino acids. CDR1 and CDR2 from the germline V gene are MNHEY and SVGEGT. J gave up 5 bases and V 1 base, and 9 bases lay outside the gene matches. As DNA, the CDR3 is TGTGCCAGCAGTTACTTATCCGGGACAGGCGAGGAGACCCAGTACTTC. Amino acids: CASSYLSGTGEETQYF.

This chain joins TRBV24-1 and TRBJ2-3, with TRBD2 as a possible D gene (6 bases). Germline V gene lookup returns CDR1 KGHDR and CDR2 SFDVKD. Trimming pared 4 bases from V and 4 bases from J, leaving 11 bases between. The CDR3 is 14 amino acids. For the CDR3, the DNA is TGTGCCACCAGTGAGCTCGGGGAGGCAGATACGCAGTATTTT. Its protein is CATSELGEADTQYF.

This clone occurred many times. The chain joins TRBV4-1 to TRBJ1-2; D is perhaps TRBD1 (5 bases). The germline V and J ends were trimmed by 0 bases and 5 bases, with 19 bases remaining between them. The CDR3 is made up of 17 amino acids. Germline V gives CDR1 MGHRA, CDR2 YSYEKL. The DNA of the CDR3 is TGCGCCAGCAGCCAAGATGTATTAAGGGGTAGTTCGTATGGCTACACCTTC. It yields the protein CASSQDVLRGSSYGYTF.

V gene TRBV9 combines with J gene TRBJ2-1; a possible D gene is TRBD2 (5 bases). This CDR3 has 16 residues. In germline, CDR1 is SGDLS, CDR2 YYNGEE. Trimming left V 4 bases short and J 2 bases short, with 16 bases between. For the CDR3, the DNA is TGTGCCAGCAGCTCGTTACTAGTGACGACCTACAATGAGCAGTTCTTC. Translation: CASSSLLVTTYNEQFF.

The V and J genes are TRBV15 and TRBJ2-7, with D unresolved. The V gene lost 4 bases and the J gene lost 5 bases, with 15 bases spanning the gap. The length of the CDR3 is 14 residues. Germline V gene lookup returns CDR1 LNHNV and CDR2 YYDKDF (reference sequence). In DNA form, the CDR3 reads TGTGCCACCAGCAACCCGTACAGTTACAACGAGCAGTACTTC. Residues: CATSNPYSYNEQYF.

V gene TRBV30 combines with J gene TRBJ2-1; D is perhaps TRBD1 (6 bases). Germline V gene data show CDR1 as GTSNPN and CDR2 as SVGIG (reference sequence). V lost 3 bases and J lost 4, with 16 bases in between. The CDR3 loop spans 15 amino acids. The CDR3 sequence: CAWRGLQGLYNEQFF. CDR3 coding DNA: TGTGCCTGGAGGGGATTACAGGGCCTATACAATGAGCAGTTCTTC.

In DNA, the CDR3 is TGTGCCAGCAGCGGAATAACGACAGTCAACTATGGCTACACCTTC. The encoded protein is CASSGITTVNYGYTF. V is TRBV7-2 and J is TRBJ1-2, with D possibly being TRBD1 (5 bases). Looked up from germline, CDR1 is SGHTA and CDR2 is FQGNSA. This CDR3 region has 15 residues. V lost 5 bases and J 2 bases, leaving 15 bases between the germline ends.

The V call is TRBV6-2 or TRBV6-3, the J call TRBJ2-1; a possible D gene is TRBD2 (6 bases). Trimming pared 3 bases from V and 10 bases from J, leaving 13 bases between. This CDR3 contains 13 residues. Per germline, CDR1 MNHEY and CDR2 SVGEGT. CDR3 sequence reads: CASSYIGAGEQFF. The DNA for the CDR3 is TGTGCCAGCAGTTATATAGGGGCGGGAGAGCAGTTCTTC.

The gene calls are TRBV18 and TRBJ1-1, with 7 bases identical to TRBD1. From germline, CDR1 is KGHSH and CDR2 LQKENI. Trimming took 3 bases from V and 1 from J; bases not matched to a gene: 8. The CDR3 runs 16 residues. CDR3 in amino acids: CASSPQNRGGNTEAFF. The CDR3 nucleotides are TGTGCCAGCTCACCTCAGAACAGGGGAGGGAACACTGAAGCTTTCTTT.

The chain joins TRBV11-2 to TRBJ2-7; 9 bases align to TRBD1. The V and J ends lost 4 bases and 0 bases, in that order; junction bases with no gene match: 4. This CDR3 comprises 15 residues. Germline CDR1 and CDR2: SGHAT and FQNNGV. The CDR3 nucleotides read TGTGCCAGCAGCTCCGGGACAGGGTACTCCTACGAGCAGTACTTC. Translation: CASSSGTGYSYEQYF.

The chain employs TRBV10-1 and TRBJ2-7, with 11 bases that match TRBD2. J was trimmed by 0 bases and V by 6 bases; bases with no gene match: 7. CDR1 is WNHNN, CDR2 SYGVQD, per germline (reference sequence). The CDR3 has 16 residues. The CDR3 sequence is CASSPRLAGSSYEQYV. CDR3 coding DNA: TGCGCCAGCAGCCCCCGACTAGCGGGGAGCTCCTACGAGCAGTACGTC.

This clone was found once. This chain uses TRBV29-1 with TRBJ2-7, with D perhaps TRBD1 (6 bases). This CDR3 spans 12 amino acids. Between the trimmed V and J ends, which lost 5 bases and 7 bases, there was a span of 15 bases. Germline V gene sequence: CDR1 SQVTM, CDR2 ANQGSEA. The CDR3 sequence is CSVSPQRGEQYF. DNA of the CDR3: TGCAGCGTTTCACCCCAGAGGGGGGAGCAGTACTTC.

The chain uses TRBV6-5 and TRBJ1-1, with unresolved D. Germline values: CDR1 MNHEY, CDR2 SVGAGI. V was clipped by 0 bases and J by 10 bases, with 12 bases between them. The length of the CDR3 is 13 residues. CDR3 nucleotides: TGTGCCAGCAGTTACTCGATCACGGCGGTAGCTTTCTTT. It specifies CASSYSITAVAFF.

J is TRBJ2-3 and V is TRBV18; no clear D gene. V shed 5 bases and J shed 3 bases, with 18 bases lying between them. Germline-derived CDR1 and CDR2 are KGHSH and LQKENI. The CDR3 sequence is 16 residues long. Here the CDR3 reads CASSSMVSELTDTQYF. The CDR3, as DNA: TGTGCCAGCTCATCCATGGTCTCCGAGTTGACAGATACGCAGTATTTT.

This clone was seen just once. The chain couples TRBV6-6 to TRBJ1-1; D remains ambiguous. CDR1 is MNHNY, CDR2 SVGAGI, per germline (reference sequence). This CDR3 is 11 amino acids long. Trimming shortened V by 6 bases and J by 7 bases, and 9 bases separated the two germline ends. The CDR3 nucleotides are TGTGCCAGCAGAACCTCGGGTGAAGCTTTCTTT. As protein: CASRTSGEAFF.

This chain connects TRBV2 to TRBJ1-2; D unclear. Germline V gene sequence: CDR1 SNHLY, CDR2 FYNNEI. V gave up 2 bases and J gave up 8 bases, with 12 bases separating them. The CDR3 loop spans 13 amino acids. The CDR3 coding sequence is TGTGCCAGCAGTGAAAACGGCAGGTTAGGCTACACCTTC. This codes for CASSENGRLGYTF.

The CDR3 here is CASSRYRVTGELFF. In DNA form, the CDR3 reads TGTGCCAGCTCACGATACAGGGTAACCGGGGAGCTGTTTTTT. The rearrangement uses TRBV18 and TRBJ2-2; D might be TRBD1 (6 bases). Per germline, CDR1 KGHSH and CDR2 LQKENI. V was cut by 4 bases and J by 5 bases, with 11 bases left in between. The CDR3 totals 14 residues.

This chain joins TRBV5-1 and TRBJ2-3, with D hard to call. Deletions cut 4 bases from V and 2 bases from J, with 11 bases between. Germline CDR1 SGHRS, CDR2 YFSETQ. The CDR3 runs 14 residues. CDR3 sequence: CASSLIADTDTQYF. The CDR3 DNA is TGCGCCAGCAGCCTTATAGCAGACACAGATACGCAGTATTTT.

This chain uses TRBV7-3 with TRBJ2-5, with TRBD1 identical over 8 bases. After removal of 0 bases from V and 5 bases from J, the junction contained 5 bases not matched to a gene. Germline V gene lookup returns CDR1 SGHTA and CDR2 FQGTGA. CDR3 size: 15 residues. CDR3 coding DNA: TGTGCCAGCAGCTTAACTGGGAGGACAGGGGAGACCCAGTACTTC. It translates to CASSLTGRTGETQYF.